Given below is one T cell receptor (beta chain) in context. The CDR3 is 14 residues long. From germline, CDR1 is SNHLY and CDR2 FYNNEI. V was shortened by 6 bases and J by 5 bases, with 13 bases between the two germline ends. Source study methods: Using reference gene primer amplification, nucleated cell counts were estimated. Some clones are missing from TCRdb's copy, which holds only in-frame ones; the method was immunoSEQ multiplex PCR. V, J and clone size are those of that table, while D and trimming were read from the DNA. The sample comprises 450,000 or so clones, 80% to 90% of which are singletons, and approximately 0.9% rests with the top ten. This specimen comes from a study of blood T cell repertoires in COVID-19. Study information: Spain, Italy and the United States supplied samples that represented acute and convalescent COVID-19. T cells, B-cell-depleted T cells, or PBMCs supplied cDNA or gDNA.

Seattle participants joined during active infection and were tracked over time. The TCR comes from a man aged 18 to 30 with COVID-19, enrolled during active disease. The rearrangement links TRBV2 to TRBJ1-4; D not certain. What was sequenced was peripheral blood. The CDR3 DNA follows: TGTGCCAGCAGCCCGATCCCGGGGAATGAAAAACTGTTTTTT. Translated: CASSPIPGNEKLFF. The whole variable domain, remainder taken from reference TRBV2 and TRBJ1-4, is EPEVTQTPSHQVTQMGQEVILRCVPISNHLYFYWYRQILGQKVEFLVSFYNNEISEKSEIFDDQFSVERPDGSNFTLKIRSTKLEDSAMYFCASSPIPGNEKLFFGSGTQLSVL.